This T cell receptor beta chain was retrieved from a study of Ad26.COV2.S vaccination and SARS-CoV-2 variants. Per the germline V gene, CDR1 is SQVTM and CDR2 is ANQGSEA. This CDR3 region has 16 residues. V gave up 6 bases and J gave up 3 bases, with 22 bases separating them. Profiled with immunoSEQ multiplex PCR; TCRdb holds only in-frame clones, not every one. The sample lists 440,000 or so clones; 80% to 90% were seen once. This sample's treatment: approximately 18 received Ad26.COV2.S at low or high dose, single or two shots; a few received placebo; per-sample allocation not given. Vaccine and placebo recipients were sampled on day 63 after the first injection.

The chain combines TRBV29-1 with TRBJ2-3, with a possible D match to TRBD1 (6 bases). The TCR originated in a person between 18 and 59 years old who received the Ad26.COV2.S COVID-19 vaccine or a placebo. This sample comprised peripheral blood, obtained in a trial of Ad26.COV2.S vaccine versus placebo. CDR3 nucleotides: TGCAGCGTGGGGGCGGTGGGGTTCGTCGGGACAGATACGCAGTATTTT. Amino acid sequence: CSVGAVGFVGTDTQYF.